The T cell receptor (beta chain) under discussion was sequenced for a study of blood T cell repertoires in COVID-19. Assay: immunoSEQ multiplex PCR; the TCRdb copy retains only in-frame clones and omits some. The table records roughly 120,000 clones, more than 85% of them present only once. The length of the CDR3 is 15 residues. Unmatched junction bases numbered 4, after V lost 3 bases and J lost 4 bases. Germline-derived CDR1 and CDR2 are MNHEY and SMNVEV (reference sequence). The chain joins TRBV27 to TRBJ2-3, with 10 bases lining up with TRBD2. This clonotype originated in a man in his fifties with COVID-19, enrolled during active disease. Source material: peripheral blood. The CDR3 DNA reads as TGTGCCAGCAGTTTTCTAGCGGGAGCCGCAGATACGCAGTATTTT. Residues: CASSFLAGAADTQYF.